This T cell receptor beta chain derives from a study of cytomegalovirus exposure and HLA in healthy donors. The CDR3 is 14 residues long. CDR1 and CDR2 from the germline V gene are MDHEN and SYDVKM. Trimming removed 6 bases at V and 5 bases at J, with 14 bases between. Primers: 60 Vbeta forward and 13 Jbeta reverse. The assay was immunoSEQ multiplex PCR, and TCRdb's table has in-frame clones only and misses some. The table lists some 120,000 clones, with just under 2% in the top ten. The rearrangement uses TRBV28 and TRBJ2-1; D unresolved. The receptor was derived from a woman aged 60-75 years in good health and CMV-seronegative. Sequences were obtained from PBMCs. This chain's CDR3 is CASSPPGSNNEQFF. In DNA form, the CDR3 reads TGTGCCAGCAGCCCACCGGGTTCCAACAATGAGCAGTTCTTC.